These 17 T cell receptor beta chains share one sample of origin, sequenced in a study of blood T cell repertoires in COVID-19. Assay: immunoSEQ multiplex PCR; the TCRdb copy retains only in-frame clones and omits some. The sample shows roughly 350,000 clones, roughly 86% of them seen only once. The material sequenced was peripheral blood. The receptor source for this set is a woman in her twenties or thirties with COVID-19, enrolled during active disease.

J is TRBJ2-5 and V is TRBV27, with D maybe TRBD2 (5 bases). The CDR3 totals 13 residues. V was trimmed by 2 bases and J by 3 bases, leaving 7 bases between them. Germline loops: CDR1 MNHEY, CDR2 SMNVEV (reference sequence). The CDR3 reads CASSLLAEETQYF. The CDR3 nucleotides read TGTGCCAGCAGTTTACTAGCCGAAGAGACCCAGTACTTC.

The table lists this clone with a few counts. The rearrangement links TRBV10-1 to TRBJ2-3; tentative D call: TRBD2 (6 bases). The germline V and J ends were trimmed by 5 bases and 2 bases, with 14 bases remaining between them. Germline CDR1 WNHNN, CDR2 SYGVQD (reference sequence). The CDR3 length is 15 residues. The CDR3 sequence is CASSNPGGATDTQYF. The CDR3 region has the DNA TGCGCCAGCAGTAACCCCGGCGGGGCCACAGATACGCAGTATTTT.

The chain has TRBV2 and TRBJ1-1; tentatively, D is TRBD1 (5 bases). V lost 6 bases and J 1 base, leaving 9 bases between the germline ends. The CDR3 totals 13 residues. CDR1 is SNHLY and CDR2 is FYNNEI in the germline V gene. The CDR3 nucleotides read TGTGCCAGCAGGGTGACAGAGAACACTGAAGCTTTCTTT. This translates into CASRVTENTEAFF. Using reference TRBV2 and TRBJ1-1 for the parts outside the CDR3, the full variable domain is EPEVTQTPSHQVTQMGQEVILRCVPISNHLYFYWYRQILGQKVEFLVSFYNNEISEKSEIFDDQFSVERPDGSNFTLKIRSTKLEDSAMYFCASRVTENTEAFFGQGTRLTVV.

This clone was detected once. The junction shows a germline mismatch at one end, possibly a read error. V and J are TRBV7-7 and TRBJ2-5; 10 nucleotides line up with TRBD1. CDR3 length equals 14 residues. Germline V gene data show CDR1 as SSHAT and CDR2 as FNYEAQ (reference sequence). CDR3 sequence (DNA): TGTGCTAGCAGCCCGGACAGGGGGTATGAGACCCAGTACTTC. This gives the protein CASSPDRGYETQYF.

The chain joins TRBV5-8 to TRBJ2-5; 7 bases match TRBD1. J lost 1 base, V lost 2 bases, and 2 bases had no gene match. From germline, CDR1 is SGHTS and CDR2 YDEGEE. The CDR3 runs to 14 residues. This chain's CDR3 is CASSFKGAQETQYF. The CDR3 DNA reads as TGTGCCAGCAGCTTTAAGGGGGCCCAAGAGACCCAGTACTTC.

This clone was recorded a few times. This sequence joins TRBV6-5 and TRBJ1-1, with D possibly being TRBD1 (5 bases). V was trimmed by 6 bases and J by 8 bases, leaving 16 bases between them. From germline, CDR1 is MNHEY and CDR2 SVGAGI. The CDR3 spans 13 residues. CDR3 in amino acids: CASSPPGGREAFF. For the CDR3, the DNA is TGTGCCAGCAGCCCCCCCGGGGGGAGGGAAGCTTTCTTT.

The chain joins TRBV4-2 to TRBJ2-5; D uncertain. With 0 bases removed from V and 11 bases from J, the gap between germline ends came to 7 bases. Germline-derived CDR1 and CDR2 are LGHNA and YNFKEQ. The length of the CDR3 is 11 residues. This CDR3 reads CASSQDIVQYF. CDR3 DNA sequence: TGTGCCAGCAGCCAAGATATAGTTCAGTACTTC.

There are many counts of this clone. At one end the junction does not follow the germline gene, possibly because of a read error. The rearrangement uses TRBV10-3 and TRBJ2-7, with D possibly TRBD1 on 6 matching bases. CDR3 length equals 13 residues. Germline CDR1 ENHRY, CDR2 SYGVKD. The DNA of the CDR3 is TGTGCCATCAGTGAGTCGACAGGCCCTGGTTTGAACTTC. Residues: CAISESTGPGLNF.

The V gene is TRBV19, the J gene TRBJ2-2; 14 bases map to TRBD2. The CDR3 contains 20 residues. The germline CDR1 and CDR2 sequences are LNHDA and SQIVND (reference sequence). The junction had 15 bases not matched to a gene; V was cut back by 4 bases and J by 5 bases. The CDR3 DNA follows: TGTGCCAGTAGTAGGGTGGGGACTAGCGGGAGCCGAGTTGGTACCGGGGAGCTGTTTTTT. This encodes CASSRVGTSGSRVGTGELFF.

This chain links TRBV7-9 with TRBJ1-4; D is uncertain. Germline values: CDR1 SEHNR, CDR2 FQNEAQ (reference sequence). The CDR3 extends over 14 amino acids. Trimming pared 4 bases from V and 8 bases from J, leaving 14 bases between. The CDR3 DNA sequence: TGTGCCAGCAGCTCTTCTGGCCCTTCCGAAAAACTGTTTTTT. Protein product: CASSSSGPSEKLFF.

The CDR3 loop reads CASSQVLAGGPRNEQYF. In DNA, the CDR3 is TGCGCCAGCAGTCAAGTCCTAGCGGGAGGGCCGCGCAACGAGCAGTACTTC. V is TRBV23-1 and J is TRBJ2-7; 12 nucleotides line up with TRBD2. TRBV23-1 is an ORF; its function is uncertain. The CDR3 is made up of 17 amino acids. V lost 2 bases to trimming and J lost 5 bases; unmatched junction nucleotides: 10.

This chain connects TRBV11-2 to TRBJ1-5; D might be TRBD1 (6 bases). Per germline, CDR1 SGHAT and CDR2 FQNNGV. This CDR3 spans 15 amino acids. Trimming left V 4 bases short and J 9 bases short, with 19 bases between. CDR3 DNA sequence: TGTGCCAGCAGCTCCTCGGGGGGGGCCCTAGGGCCCCAGCATTTT. Amino acids: CASSSSGGALGPQHF.

This clone was seen only once. This sequence joins TRBV4-1 and TRBJ2-7, with D possibly matching TRBD1 (6 bases). V was clipped by 1 base and J by 4 bases, with 11 bases between them. The CDR3 sequence is 14 residues long. Germline assignment: CDR1 MGHRA and CDR2 YSYEKL. The CDR3 region is CASSQASGHYEQYF. Here the CDR3 DNA reads TGCGCCAGCAGCCAAGCTTCGGGACATTACGAGCAGTACTTC.

V is TRBV19 and J is TRBJ2-2, with 7 bases matching TRBD1. From germline, CDR1 is LNHDA and CDR2 SQIVND (reference sequence). There are 15 residues in the CDR3. V gave up 6 bases and J gave up 1 base; unmatched junction bases: 5. This CDR3 reads CASRTGNWNTGELFF. The CDR3 DNA follows: TGTGCCAGTAGGACAGGGAATTGGAACACCGGGGAGCTGTTTTTT.

The chain's CDR3 is CASTPFIGNTEAFF. The CDR3 DNA sequence: TGTGCCAGCACTCCTTTTATCGGTAACACTGAAGCTTTCTTT. V is TRBV6-5 and J is TRBJ1-1, with D unresolved. Trimming took off 7 bases at V and 2 bases at J, with 14 bases between the two ends. The CDR3 runs to 14 residues. Germline-derived CDR1 and CDR2 are MNHEY and SVGAGI.

This clone was observed a single time. The chain combines TRBV5-6 with TRBJ2-1, with 7 bases matching TRBD2. Per the germline V gene, CDR1 is SGHDT and CDR2 is YYEEEE. The CDR3 is made up of 15 amino acids. The ends lost 2 bases at V and 8 bases at J; junction bases unmatched: 10. The CDR3 spells CASSFAGRERDEQFF. The CDR3 DNA follows: TGTGCCAGCAGCTTCGCGGGGCGGGAGCGGGATGAGCAGTTCTTC.

The chain combines TRBV24-1 with TRBJ2-1; D is unclear. The germline V and J ends were trimmed by 1 base and 2 bases, with 8 bases remaining between them. The CDR3 runs 15 residues. Germline loops: CDR1 KGHDR, CDR2 SFDVKD. CDR3 sequence: CATSDFSKPYNEQFF. The CDR3 DNA follows: TGTGCCACCAGTGATTTCTCCAAGCCCTACAATGAGCAGTTCTTC.